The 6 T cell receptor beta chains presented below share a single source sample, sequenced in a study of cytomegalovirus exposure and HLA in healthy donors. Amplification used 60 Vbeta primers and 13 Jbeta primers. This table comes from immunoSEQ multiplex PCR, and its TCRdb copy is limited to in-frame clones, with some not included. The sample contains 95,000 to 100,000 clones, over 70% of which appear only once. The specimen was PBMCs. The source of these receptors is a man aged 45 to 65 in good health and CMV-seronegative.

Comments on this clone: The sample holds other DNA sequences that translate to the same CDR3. DNA for the CDR3: TGTGCCAGTAGTAGGGGGCTAGCGGGATACGAGCAGTACTTC. The encoded protein is CASSRGLAGYEQYF. This chain joins TRBV19 and TRBJ2-7; 9 bases are a match to TRBD2. The CDR3 loop spans 14 amino acids. Germline CDR1 reads LNHDA; CDR2 reads SQIVND (reference sequence). V shed 4 bases, J shed 4 bases, and the junction held 5 bases outside the gene matches.

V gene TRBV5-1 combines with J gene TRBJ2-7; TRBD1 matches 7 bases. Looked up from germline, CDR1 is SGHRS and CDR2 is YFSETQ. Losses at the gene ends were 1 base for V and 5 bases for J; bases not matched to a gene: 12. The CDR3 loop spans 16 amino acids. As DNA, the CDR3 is TGCGCCAGCAGCTTGTCCCCGACAGGGAATATCGACGAGCAGTACTTC. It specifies CASSLSPTGNIDEQYF.

CDR3 sequence (DNA): TGTGCCAGCAGCCCAAGGACAGGGGCGGGTACTGAAGCTTTCTTT. It is translated as CASSPRTGAGTEAFF. V usage is TRBV6-5 and J usage is TRBJ1-1; 9 bases fit TRBD1. After removal of 6 bases from V and 5 bases from J, the junction contained 10 bases not matched to a gene. The germline gives CDR1 MNHEY, CDR2 SVGAGI. There are 15 residues in the CDR3.

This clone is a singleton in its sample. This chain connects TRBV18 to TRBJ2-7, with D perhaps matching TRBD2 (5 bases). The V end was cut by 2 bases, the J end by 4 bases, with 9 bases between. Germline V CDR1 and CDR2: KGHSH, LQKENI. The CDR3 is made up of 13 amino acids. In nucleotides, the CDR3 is TGTGCCAGCTCACCAAGCGGTGGTTACGAGCAGTACTTC. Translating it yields CASSPSGGYEQYF.

CDR3 protein: CASSARQGIRYTF. The CDR3 coding sequence is TGTGCCAGCAGTGCCCGGCAGGGTATTCGCTACACCTTC. This rearrangement joins TRBV2 to TRBJ1-2, with TRBD1 as a possible D gene (5 bases). Germline CDR1 reads SNHLY; CDR2 reads FYNNEI. The CDR3 has 13 amino acids. The ends were cut back, 4 bases at V and 9 bases at J, with 15 bases in the middle.

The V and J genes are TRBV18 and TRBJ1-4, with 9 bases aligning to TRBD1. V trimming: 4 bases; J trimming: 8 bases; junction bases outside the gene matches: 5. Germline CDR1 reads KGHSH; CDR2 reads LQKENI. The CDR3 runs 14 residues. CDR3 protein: CASSRDREGEKLFF. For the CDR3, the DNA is TGTGCCAGCTCACGGGACAGGGAAGGAGAAAAACTGTTTTTT.